This passage covers 7 T cell receptor beta chains from one sample sequenced in a study of lung T cells in sarcoidosis with Löfgren's syndrome. TCRdb re-called the reads through MiXCR, storing one row per CDR3 protein. The table has roughly 20,000 distinct CDR3 sequences, roughly 20% seen once; the top ten hold 3.5% to 5%. Specimen: CD4+ T cells from PBMCs. The receptors here all came from a human donor with sarcoidosis (Löfgren's syndrome or another form), or a control subject (not recorded which).

This clonotype is judged medium-sized. V and J are TRBV20-1 and TRBJ1-5; a weak D match, TRBD1 (6 bases). CDR1 and CDR2 (germline): DFQATT, SNEGSKA (reference sequence). The CDR3 loop spans 16 amino acids. V lost 6 bases and J 4 bases, leaving 22 bases between the germline ends. CDR3: CSASPPTGSRNQPQHF. CDR3 sequence (DNA): TGCAGTGCAAGCCCTCCCACAGGGTCTAGAAATCAGCCCCAGCATTTT.

Many counts were recorded for this clonotype. V and J are TRBV20-1 and TRBJ2-7, with D perhaps TRBD2 (6 bases). The CDR3 runs to 17 residues. With 4 bases removed from V and 0 bases from J, the gap between germline ends came to 22 bases. The germline CDR1 and CDR2 sequences are DFQATT and SNEGSKA (reference sequence). The CDR3 region is CSATPTRGGGPSYEQYF. CDR3 bases: TGCAGTGCTACGCCCACGCGGGGTGGCGGCCCCTCCTACGAGCAGTACTTC.

Many counts were recorded for this clonotype. The genes are TRBV5-1 and TRBJ2-1; D might be TRBD2 (5 bases). This CDR3 region has 14 residues. CDR1 is SGHRS, CDR2 YFSETQ, per germline. Trimming removed 4 bases from V and 4 bases from J, with 12 bases in between. The CDR3 spells CASSPSPGYNEQFF. CDR3 DNA: TGCGCCAGCAGCCCCTCCCCGGGATACAATGAGCAGTTCTTC. Together with reference TRBV5-1 and TRBJ2-1, the CDR3 gives the full variable domain: KAGVTQTPRYLIKTRGQQVTLSCSPISGHRSVSWYQQTPGQGLQFLFEYFSETQRNKGNFPGRFSGRQFSNSRSEMNVSTLELGDSALYLCASSPSPGYNEQFFGPGTRLTVL.

There are a few counts of this clonotype. Germline and junction disagree at one end, which may indicate a read error. This rearrangement joins TRBV5-6 to TRBJ2-3, with 7 bases matching TRBD1. The CDR3 sequence is 14 residues long. Germline V lookup: CDR1 SGHDT, CDR2 YYEEEE. This chain's CDR3 is CASTTRGGADMQYF. CDR3 sequence (DNA): TGTGCCAGCACCACGAGAGGGGGCGCAGATATGCAGTATTTT.

This clonotype was recorded a few times. V usage is TRBV5-1 and J usage is TRBJ2-5, with D possibly TRBD1 on 6 matching bases. This CDR3 spans 15 amino acids. V gave up 1 base and J gave up 5 bases, with 15 bases separating them. CDR1 and CDR2 from the germline V gene are SGHRS and YFSETQ. The DNA for the CDR3 is TGCGCCAGCAGCTTGACAGGGACGGTTTTGGAGACCCAGTACTTC. This sequence encodes CASSLTGTVLETQYF.

J is TRBJ2-6 and V is TRBV30, with no clear D. V shed 0 bases and J shed 0 bases, with 6 bases lying between them. Germline V gives CDR1 GTSNPN, CDR2 SVGIG (reference sequence). This CDR3 has 15 residues. CDR3 amino acids: CAWSVASSGANVLTF. The CDR3 nucleotides are TGTGCCTGGAGTGTAGCAAGCTCTGGGGCCAACGTCCTGACTTTC. The full variable domain, with the rest looked up from reference TRBV30 and TRBJ2-6, is SQTIHQWPATLVQPVGSPLSLECTVEGTSNPNLYWYRQAAGRGLQLLFYSVGIGQISSEVPQNLSASRPQDRQFILSSKKLLLSDSGFYLCAWSVASSGANVLTFGAGSRLTVL.

This clonotype was observed at least ten times. At one end, the junction sequence differs from germline, possibly due to a read error. The V and J genes are TRBV27 and TRBJ1-1; D ambiguous. Germline assignment: CDR1 MNHEY and CDR2 SMNVEV (reference sequence). This CDR3 contains 16 residues. The DNA of the CDR3 is TGTGCCAGCAGTCCACGGGTCGAGGTGAGGAGCACTGAAACTTTCTTT. Its translation is CASSPRVEVRSTETFF.